This record looks at one T cell receptor beta chain sequence and its context. Clinical histories supplied by participants themselves formed the basis of cohort assignment. Resolution of symptoms, clearance, or two negative PCRs was present in recovered Cohort 3 donors. The data were taken from a study of blood T cell repertoires in COVID-19. Overall study: Sites across the United States, Italy and Spain contributed samples from acute and convalescent COVID-19.

The CDR3 totals 12 residues. The J segment lost 7 bases and the V segment lost 11 bases, leaving 6 bases of the junction unmatched. Per the study methods: Estimation of nucleated cell counts relied on the amplification of reference gene primers. Sequenced by immunoSEQ multiplex PCR; TCRdb stores in-frame clones only, minus some. The V and J calls and clone size come from that table; D and trimming were worked out from the DNA. Of fewer than 500,000 clones listed, roughly nine tenths are singletons. The sequenced sample consisted of PBMCs or T cells enriched from blood (not recorded which). The V call is TRBV12-3 or TRBV12-4, the J call TRBJ2-1, with 9 bases aligning to TRBD1. The TCR originated in a man aged 25-45 years who had recovered from COVID-19. As DNA, the CDR3 is TGTGCCGCTGCGACAGGGGGGAATGAGCAGTTCTTC. It translates to CAAATGGNEQFF.